This T cell receptor beta chain was identified in a study of T cell responses to AZD1222 COVID-19 vaccine. Of note for this clone: Its antigen is as yet unknown.

Whole-study results and caveats: Regions 160-218 and 743-854 dominated among vaccine-associated CD4 TCRs spanning spike. The donors showed a predominance of white British ancestry and of females, with possible underestimation of clonal diversity. Of the AZD1222 recipients, only 6 or 7 were seropositive at baseline. Nearly half of spike-specific TCRs reportedly target variant regions that are unmutated in the B.1.351 and B.1.1.7 variants.

Repertoires were generated with immunoSEQ multiplex PCR, while TCRdb's copy carries only in-frame clones and drops some. The sample holds roughly 270,000 clones, 90% to 95% seen once. Germline V gene lookup returns CDR1 KGHSH and CDR2 LQKENI. The CDR3 covers 15 residues. The germline V and J ends were trimmed by 1 base and 4 bases, with 11 bases remaining between them. This TCR was sampled from an adult who received the AZD1222 COVID-19 vaccine. The chain joins TRBV18 to TRBJ2-1; no reliable D call. Sample: peripheral blood, taken 28 days after the second AZD1222 dose. CDR3 loop: CASSPQGGIYNEQFF. CDR3 DNA sequence: TGTGCCAGCTCACCACAGGGTGGGATATACAATGAGCAGTTCTTC.